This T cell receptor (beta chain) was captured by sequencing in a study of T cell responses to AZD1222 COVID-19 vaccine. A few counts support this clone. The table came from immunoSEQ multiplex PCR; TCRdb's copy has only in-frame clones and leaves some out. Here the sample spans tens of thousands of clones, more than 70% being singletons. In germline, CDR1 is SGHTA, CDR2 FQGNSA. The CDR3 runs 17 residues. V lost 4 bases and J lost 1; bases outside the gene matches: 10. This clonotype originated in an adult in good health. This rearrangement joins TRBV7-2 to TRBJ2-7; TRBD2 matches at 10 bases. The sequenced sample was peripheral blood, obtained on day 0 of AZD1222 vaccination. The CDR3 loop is CASSSRNLAGVSYEQYF. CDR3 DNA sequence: TGTGCCAGCAGCTCCCGAAACCTAGCGGGAGTGTCCTACGAGCAGTACTTC.